These T cell receptor beta chains were read from a single sample in a study of human T cells and chemical hapten exposure. From the 5' RACE reads, TCRdb called clonotypes with MiXCR, one entry per CDR3 protein. The sample yields approximately 150,000 distinct CDR3 sequences, around 4% seen once. Receptors originate from a female donor in good health. Each CDR3 is given with its conserved first and last residue. The order of the fields is D gene, clone size, V gene, J gene, CDR3 protein, CDR3 DNA. The D gene is left open where the match is weak. Not every row has a clone size; where given, it reads once, few, many or a size class.

D: TRBD2; size: few; V: TRBV20-1; J: TRBJ2-7; CDR3: CSARDRLAGGSREQYF; DNA: TGCAGTGCTAGAGATCGTCTAGCGGGGGGATCGAGAGAGCAGTACTTC
D: NA; size: NA; V: TRBV6-6; J: TRBJ2-1; CDR3: CASSSSPYNEQFF; DNA: TGTGCCAGCAGTAGCTCGCCCTACAATGAGCAGTTCTTC
D: NA; size: NA; V: TRBV11-1; J: TRBJ1-1; CDR3: CASSSGYTEAFF; DNA: TGTGCCAGCAGCTCAGGCTACACTGAAGCTTTCTTT
D: NA; size: many; V: TRBV3-1; J: TRBJ1-5; CDR3: CASSGGGNSNQPQHF; DNA: TGTGCCAGCAGCGGAGGGGGAAATAGCAATCAGCCCCAGCATTTT
D: TRBD1; size: many; V: TRBV6-1; J: TRBJ2-7; CDR3: CASSPGQGGNEQYF; DNA: TGTGCCAGCAGTCCGGGACAGGGGGGGAACGAGCAGTACTTC
D: NA; size: many; V: TRBV18; J: TRBJ2-5; CDR3: CASSPATQETQYF; DNA: TGTGCCAGCTCACCCGCGACGCAAGAGACCCAGTACTTC
D: TRBD1; size: many; V: TRBV27; J: TRBJ1-5; CDR3: CASSTGGQQPQHF; DNA: TGTGCCAGCTCCACAGGGGGCCAGCAGCCCCAGCATTTT
D: NA; size: many; V: TRBV7-7; J: TRBJ2-5; CDR3: CASSPRRVETQYF; DNA: TGTGCCAGCAGCCCCAGAAGAGTGGAGACCCAGTACTTC
D: NA; size: NA; V: TRBV11-1; J: TRBJ2-1; CDR3: CASSFAALSYNEQFF; DNA: TGTGCCAGCAGCTTTGCAGCTCTATCTTACAATGAGCAGTTCTTC
D: NA; size: NA; V: TRBV6-1; J: TRBJ1-6; CDR3: CASRTNVGRSSYNSPLHF; DNA: TGTGCCAGCAGGACGAACGTTGGGAGGAGCTCCTATAATTCACCCCTCCACTTT
D: TRBD1; size: few; V: TRBV12-3/TRBV12-4; J: TRBJ2-7; CDR3: CASSLTGDEQYF; DNA: TGTGCCAGCAGCCTGACAGGGGACGAGCAGTACTTC
D: TRBD2; size: many; V: TRBV20-1; J: TRBJ2-1; CDR3: CSASEERGDEQFF; DNA: TGCAGTGCTAGTGAGGAGCGGGGGGATGAGCAGTTCTTC
D: TRBD1; size: many; V: TRBV18; J: TRBJ2-3; CDR3: CASSPFETGGYREDTQYF; DNA: TGTGCCAGCTCACCATTTGAGACAGGGGGCTATAGAGAAGATACGCAGTATTTT
D: NA; size: many; V: TRBV4-3; J: TRBJ2-1; CDR3: CASSPQGSYNEQFF; DNA: TGCGCCAGCAGCCCCCAGGGTAGCTACAATGAGCAGTTCTTC
D: TRBD1; size: many; V: TRBV7-2; J: TRBJ2-3; CDR3: CASSFRQGRTDTQYF; DNA: TGTGCCAGCAGCTTCAGACAGGGGCGCACAGATACGCAGTATTTT
D: NA; size: many; V: TRBV5-4; J: TRBJ2-1; CDR3: CASSPLNLGEQFF; DNA: TGTGCCAGCAGCCCCCTGAATCTCGGGGAGCAGTTCTTC
D: NA; size: many; V: TRBV12-5; J: TRBJ1-5; CDR3: CASGSGVFQPQHF; DNA: TGTGCTAGTGGTTCGGGGGTGTTTCAGCCCCAGCATTTT
D: TRBD1; size: many; V: TRBV5-1; J: TRBJ2-1; CDR3: CASRPGQGSEQFF; DNA: TGCGCCAGCAGGCCGGGACAGGGCAGTGAGCAGTTCTTC
D: TRBD2; size: many; V: TRBV3-1; J: TRBJ2-1; CDR3: CASSPVSGGGGEQFF; DNA: TGTGCCAGCAGCCCCGTTAGCGGGGGGGGGGGTGAGCAGTTCTTC
D: NA; size: many; V: TRBV7-8; J: TRBJ1-1; CDR3: CASSLGRGVAEAFF; DNA: TGTGCCAGCAGCTTAGGGCGGGGGGTGGCTGAAGCTTTCTTT
D: NA; size: NA; V: TRBV9; J: TRBJ1-2; CDR3: CASSVGYRVGCNYGYTF; DNA: TGTGCCAGCAGCGTAGGCTACAGGGTAGGGTGTAACTATGGCTACACCTTC
D: TRBD2; size: many; V: TRBV3-1; J: TRBJ2-3; CDR3: CASSRERGGTDTQYF; DNA: TGTGCCAGCAGCCGAGAGCGGGGGGGCACAGATACGCAGTATTTT
D: NA; size: many; V: TRBV7-2; J: TRBJ2-1; CDR3: CASSFVGAEQFF; DNA: TGTGCCAGCAGCTTTGTGGGGGCGGAGCAGTTCTTC
D: NA; size: many; V: TRBV7-8; J: TRBJ1-6; CDR3: CASSLMTGGNNSPLHF; DNA: TGTGCCAGCAGCTTGATGACAGGCGGAAATAATTCACCCCTCCACTTT
D: TRBD2; size: many; V: TRBV18; J: TRBJ2-7; CDR3: CASSPRGGYEQYF; DNA: TGTGCCAGCTCACCACGGGGGGGATACGAGCAGTACTTC
D: NA; size: many; V: TRBV12-3/TRBV12-4; J: TRBJ2-5; CDR3: CASSTGTLLETQYF; DNA: TGTGCCAGCAGTACCGGGACGTTACTTGAGACCCAGTACTTC
D: NA; size: many; V: TRBV12-3/TRBV12-4; J: TRBJ2-7; CDR3: CASSLDLPSYEQYF; DNA: TGTGCCAGCAGTTTGGACCTACCTAGCTACGAGCAGTACTTC
D: NA; size: few; V: TRBV20-1; J: TRBJ1-4; CDR3: CSAPDGNNEKLFF; DNA: TGCAGTGCTCCGGACGGAAATAATGAAAAACTGTTTTTT
D: NA; size: many; V: TRBV27; J: TRBJ2-7; CDR3: CASTLGIGSYEQYF; DNA: TGTGCCAGCACTCTGGGTATCGGCTCCTACGAGCAGTACTTC
D: NA; size: many; V: TRBV4-2; J: TRBJ2-2; CDR3: CASSQADSGTGELFF; DNA: TGTGCCAGCAGCCAAGCCGACAGTGGCACCGGGGAGCTGTTTTTT
D: TRBD2; size: many; V: TRBV29-1; J: TRBJ2-4; CDR3: CSVMGGYIQYF; DNA: TGCAGCGTTATGGGGGGGTACATTCAGTACTTC
D: TRBD2; size: many; V: TRBV3-1; J: TRBJ2-1; CDR3: CASSQAGGLNEQFF; DNA: TGTGCCAGCAGCCAAGCGGGGGGGCTGAATGAGCAGTTCTTC
D: NA; size: many; V: TRBV2; J: TRBJ2-5; CDR3: CASSPVDATQYF; DNA: TGTGCCAGCAGTCCCGTCGATGCGACCCAGTACTTC
D: TRBD2; size: many; V: TRBV3-1; J: TRBJ2-1; CDR3: CASSPGSGDPWNEQFF; DNA: TGTGCCAGCAGCCCAGGTAGCGGGGACCCTTGGAATGAGCAGTTCTTC
D: NA; size: NA; V: TRBV6-2/TRBV6-3; J: TRBJ1-5; CDR3: CASSYSSQPQHF; DNA: TGTGCCAGCAGTTATTCGTCTCAGCCCCAGCATTTT
D: NA; size: many; V: TRBV19; J: TRBJ2-1; CDR3: CASSIGGMRRSYNEQFF; DNA: TGTGCCAGTAGTATAGGAGGTATGCGGAGATCCTACAATGAGCAGTTCTTC
D: NA; size: many; V: TRBV9; J: TRBJ1-1; CDR3: CASSVVVNTEAFF; DNA: TGTGCCAGCAGCGTAGTGGTGAACACTGAAGCTTTCTTT
D: NA; size: NA; V: TRBV3-1; J: TRBJ1-4; CDR3: CASSQDLEWGEKLFF; DNA: TGTGCCAGCAGCCAAGATCTGGAGTGGGGGGAAAAACTGTTTTTT
D: NA; size: NA; V: TRBV11-2; J: TRBJ2-5; CDR3: CASSPQDSSWTQYF; DNA: TGTGCCAGCAGCCCCCAGGACAGTTCTTGGACCCAGTACTTC
D: TRBD2; size: many; V: TRBV12-3/TRBV12-4; J: TRBJ2-5; CDR3: CATRRGAEETQYF; DNA: TGTGCCACGCGGCGGGGGGCGGAGGAGACCCAGTACTTC